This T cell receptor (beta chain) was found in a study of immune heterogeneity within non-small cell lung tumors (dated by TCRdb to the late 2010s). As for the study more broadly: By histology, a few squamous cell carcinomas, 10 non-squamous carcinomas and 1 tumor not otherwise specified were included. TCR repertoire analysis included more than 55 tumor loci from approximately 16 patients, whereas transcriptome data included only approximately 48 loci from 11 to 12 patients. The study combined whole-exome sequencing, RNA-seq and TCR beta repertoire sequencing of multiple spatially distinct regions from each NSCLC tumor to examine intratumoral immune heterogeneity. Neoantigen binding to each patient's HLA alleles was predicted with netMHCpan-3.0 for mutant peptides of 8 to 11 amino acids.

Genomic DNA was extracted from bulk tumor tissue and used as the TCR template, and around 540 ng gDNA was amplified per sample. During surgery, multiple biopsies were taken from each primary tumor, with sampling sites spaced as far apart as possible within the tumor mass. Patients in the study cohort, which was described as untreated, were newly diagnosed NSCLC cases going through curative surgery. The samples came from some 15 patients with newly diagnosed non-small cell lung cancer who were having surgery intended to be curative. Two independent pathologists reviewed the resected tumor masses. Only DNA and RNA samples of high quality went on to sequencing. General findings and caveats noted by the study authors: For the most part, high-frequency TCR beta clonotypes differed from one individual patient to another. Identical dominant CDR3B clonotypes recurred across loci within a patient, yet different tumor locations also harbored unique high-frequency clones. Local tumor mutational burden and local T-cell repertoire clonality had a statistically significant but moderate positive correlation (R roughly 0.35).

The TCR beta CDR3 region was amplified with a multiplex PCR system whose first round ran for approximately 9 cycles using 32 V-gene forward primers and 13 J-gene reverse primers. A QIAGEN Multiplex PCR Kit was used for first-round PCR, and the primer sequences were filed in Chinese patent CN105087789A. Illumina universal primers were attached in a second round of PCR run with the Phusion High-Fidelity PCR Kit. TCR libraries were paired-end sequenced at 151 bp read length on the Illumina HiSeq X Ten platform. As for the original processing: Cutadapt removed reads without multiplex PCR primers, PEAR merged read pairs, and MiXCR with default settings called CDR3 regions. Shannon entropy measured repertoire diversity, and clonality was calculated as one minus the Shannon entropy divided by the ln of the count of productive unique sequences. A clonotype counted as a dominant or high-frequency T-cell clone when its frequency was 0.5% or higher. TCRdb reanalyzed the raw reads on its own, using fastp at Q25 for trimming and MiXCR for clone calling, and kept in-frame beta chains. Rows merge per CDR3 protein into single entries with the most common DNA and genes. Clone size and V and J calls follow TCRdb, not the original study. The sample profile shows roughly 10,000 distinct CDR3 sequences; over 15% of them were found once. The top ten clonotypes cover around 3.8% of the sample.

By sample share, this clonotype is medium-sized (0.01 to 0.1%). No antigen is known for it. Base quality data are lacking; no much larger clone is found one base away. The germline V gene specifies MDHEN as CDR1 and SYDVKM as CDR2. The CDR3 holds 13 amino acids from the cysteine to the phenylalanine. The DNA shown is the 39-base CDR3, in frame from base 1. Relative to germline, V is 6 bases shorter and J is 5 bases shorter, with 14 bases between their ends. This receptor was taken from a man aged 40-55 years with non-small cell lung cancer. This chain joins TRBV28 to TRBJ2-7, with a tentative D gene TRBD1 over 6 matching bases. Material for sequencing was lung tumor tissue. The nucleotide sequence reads TGTGCCAGCAGCCCACTCACAGGGCACGAGCAGTACTTC. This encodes CASSPLTGHEQYF.